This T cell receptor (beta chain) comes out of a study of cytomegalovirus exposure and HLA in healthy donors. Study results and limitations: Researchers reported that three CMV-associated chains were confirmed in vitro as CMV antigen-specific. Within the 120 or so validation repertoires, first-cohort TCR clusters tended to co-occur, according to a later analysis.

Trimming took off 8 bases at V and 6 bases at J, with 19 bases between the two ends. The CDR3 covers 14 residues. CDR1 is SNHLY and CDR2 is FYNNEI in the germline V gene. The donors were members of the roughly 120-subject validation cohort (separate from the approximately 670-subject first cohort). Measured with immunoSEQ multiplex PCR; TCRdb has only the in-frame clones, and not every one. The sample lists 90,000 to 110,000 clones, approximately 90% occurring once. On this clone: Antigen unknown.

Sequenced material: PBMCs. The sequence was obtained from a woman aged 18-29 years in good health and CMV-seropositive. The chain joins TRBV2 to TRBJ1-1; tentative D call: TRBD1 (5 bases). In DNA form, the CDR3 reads TGTGCCAGCGGCGGGGCAGGGTCGGGGGCTGAAGCTTTCTTT. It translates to CASGGAGSGAEAFF.